The rows below give T cell receptor beta chains drawn from one sample of a study of blood T cell repertoires in COVID-19. Only in-frame clones appear in the TCRdb table, and some are missing; sequencing was by immunoSEQ multiplex PCR. Here the sample spans 350,000 to 550,000 clones, 87% being singletons. Specimen: PBMCs or T cells enriched from blood (not recorded which). These TCRs come from a woman aged 18-35 years with acute COVID-19. Each CDR3 is given with its conserved first and last residue. Each record gives: J gene, D gene, V gene, clone size, CDR3 protein, CDR3 DNA. The D gene is left open where the match is weak. Only part of the rows carry a size: once, few, many, or a class if the clone is expanded.

J gene: TRBJ1-5; D gene: NA; V gene: TRBV10-1; clone size: NA; CDR3 protein: CASSEHFDRPRAGDQPQHF; CDR3 DNA: TGCGCCAGCAGTGAGCATTTTGACAGACCCCGAGCAGGAGATCAGCCCCAGCATTTT
J gene: TRBJ1-2; D gene: NA; V gene: TRBV11-2; clone size: NA; CDR3 protein: CASSRISGVDGYTF; CDR3 DNA: TGTGCCAGCAGCCGAATTTCAGGGGTCGATGGCTACACCTTC
J gene: TRBJ2-1; D gene: NA; V gene: TRBV7-2; clone size: NA; CDR3 protein: CASSLATGYNEQFF; CDR3 DNA: TGTGCCAGCAGCTTAGCAACAGGGTACAATGAGCAGTTCTTC
J gene: TRBJ2-7; D gene: TRBD2; V gene: TRBV27; clone size: NA; CDR3 protein: CASRLAGGAYEQYF; CDR3 DNA: TGTGCCAGCAGGCTAGCGGGAGGAGCCTACGAGCAGTACTTC
J gene: TRBJ1-2; D gene: NA; V gene: TRBV5-5; clone size: few; CDR3 protein: CASTVGDYGYTF; CDR3 DNA: TGTGCCAGCACCGTGGGAGACTATGGCTACACCTTC
J gene: TRBJ1-1; D gene: NA; V gene: TRBV11-2; clone size: NA; CDR3 protein: CASSLDLGAEAFF; CDR3 DNA: TGTGCCAGCAGCTTAGATCTGGGAGCTGAAGCTTTCTTT
J gene: TRBJ2-7; D gene: TRBD2; V gene: TRBV18; clone size: NA; CDR3 protein: CASSPGGGEQYF; CDR3 DNA: TGTGCCAGCTCACCGGGGGGGGGCGAGCAGTACTTC
J gene: TRBJ2-7; D gene: TRBD2; V gene: TRBV28; clone size: NA; CDR3 protein: CASILAGGREQYF; CDR3 DNA: TGTGCCAGCATTCTAGCGGGAGGTCGGGAGCAGTACTTC
J gene: TRBJ1-1; D gene: TRBD1; V gene: TRBV18; clone size: NA; CDR3 protein: CASSPAGTVNTEAFF; CDR3 DNA: TGTGCCAGCTCACCGGCAGGGACAGTGAACACTGAAGCTTTCTTT
J gene: TRBJ2-1; D gene: NA; V gene: TRBV21-1; clone size: NA; CDR3 protein: CASSKESAGLAGGPGEQFF; CDR3 DNA: TGTGCCAGCAGCAAAGAGTCAGCTGGACTAGCGGGGGGGCCTGGTGAGCAGTTCTTC
J gene: TRBJ1-1; D gene: TRBD1; V gene: TRBV4-1; clone size: once; CDR3 protein: CASSPTGGVGTEAFF; CDR3 DNA: TGCGCCAGCAGCCCGACAGGGGGCGTAGGCACTGAAGCTTTCTTT
J gene: TRBJ1-4; D gene: NA; V gene: TRBV28; clone size: NA; CDR3 protein: CASSFSPEEYEKLFF; CDR3 DNA: TGTGCCAGCAGTTTTTCACCGGAGGAATATGAAAAACTGTTTTTT
J gene: TRBJ2-3; D gene: TRBD2; V gene: TRBV7-8; clone size: NA; CDR3 protein: CASSLVPAGKRDTQYF; CDR3 DNA: TGTGCCAGCAGCTTAGTTCCAGCGGGGAAGAGGGATACGCAGTATTTT
J gene: TRBJ1-5; D gene: NA; V gene: TRBV5-6; clone size: NA; CDR3 protein: CASSLAVGIPQHF; CDR3 DNA: TGTGCCAGCAGCTTGGCCGTCGGGATTCCCCAGCATTTT
J gene: TRBJ1-2; D gene: NA; V gene: TRBV7-8; clone size: once; CDR3 protein: CASSLDLITDGYTF; CDR3 DNA: TGTGCCAGCAGCTTAGATCTTATAACGGATGGCTACACCTTC
J gene: TRBJ2-2; D gene: TRBD2; V gene: TRBV3-1/TRBV3-2; clone size: NA; CDR3 protein: CASSPLAGGGTGELFF; CDR3 DNA: TGTGCCAGCAGCCCCCTAGCGGGGGGCGGCACCGGGGAGCTGTTTTTT
J gene: TRBJ1-5; D gene: NA; V gene: TRBV15; clone size: NA; CDR3 protein: CATSRPPQSTQPQHF; CDR3 DNA: TGTGCCACCAGCAGACCCCCCCAGTCCACTCAGCCCCAGCATTTT
J gene: TRBJ2-1; D gene: TRBD2; V gene: TRBV11-2; clone size: NA; CDR3 protein: CASPGTRKGEQFF; CDR3 DNA: TGTGCCAGCCCCGGGACTAGGAAAGGTGAGCAGTTCTTC
J gene: TRBJ1-2; D gene: NA; V gene: TRBV5-1; clone size: many; CDR3 protein: CASSLDNNYGYTF; CDR3 DNA: TGCGCCAGCAGCTTGGACAATAACTATGGCTACACCTTC
J gene: TRBJ1-4; D gene: NA; V gene: TRBV18; clone size: once; CDR3 protein: CASSSQDNEKLFF; CDR3 DNA: TGTGCCAGCTCATCCCAGGATAATGAAAAACTGTTTTTT
J gene: TRBJ2-7; D gene: NA; V gene: TRBV11-3; clone size: NA; CDR3 protein: CASSSGDSYEQYF; CDR3 DNA: TGTGCCAGCAGCTCCGGGGATTCCTACGAGCAGTACTTC
J gene: TRBJ2-7; D gene: TRBD1; V gene: TRBV29-1; clone size: NA; CDR3 protein: CSVLLGQGGTYEQYF; CDR3 DNA: TGCAGCGTCCTGCTAGGACAGGGCGGAACCTACGAGCAGTACTTC
J gene: TRBJ1-2; D gene: TRBD1; V gene: TRBV19; clone size: NA; CDR3 protein: CASSIGTGAYGYTF; CDR3 DNA: TGTGCCAGTAGTATAGGGACAGGGGCCTATGGCTACACCTTC
J gene: TRBJ1-6; D gene: TRBD1; V gene: TRBV9; clone size: NA; CDR3 protein: CASSPRQGGNSPLHF; CDR3 DNA: TGTGCCAGCAGCCCCCGACAGGGTGGAAATTCACCCCTCCACTTT
J gene: TRBJ2-7; D gene: TRBD1; V gene: TRBV10-3; clone size: few; CDR3 protein: CAISSDRGSGEQYF; CDR3 DNA: TGTGCCATCAGTTCGGACAGGGGTTCAGGAGAGCAGTACTTC
J gene: TRBJ2-1; D gene: NA; V gene: TRBV10-3; clone size: NA; CDR3 protein: CAISPLGLGLNLDEQFF; CDR3 DNA: TGTGCCATCAGCCCCCTGGGACTGGGATTAAATCTGGATGAGCAGTTCTTC
J gene: TRBJ2-5; D gene: NA; V gene: TRBV28; clone size: NA; CDR3 protein: CASSPFPGKETQYF; CDR3 DNA: TGTGCCAGCAGCCCCTTCCCGGGGAAAGAGACCCAGTACTTC
J gene: TRBJ1-5; D gene: NA; V gene: TRBV7-9; clone size: NA; CDR3 protein: CASSTGTSGNNQPQHF; CDR3 DNA: TGTGCCAGCAGCACCGGAACTTCAGGGAACAATCAGCCCCAGCATTTT
J gene: TRBJ2-7; D gene: TRBD1; V gene: TRBV6-5; clone size: NA; CDR3 protein: CASSYQTGLQSYEQYF; CDR3 DNA: TGTGCCAGCAGTTACCAGACAGGGTTGCAGTCCTACGAGCAGTACTTC
J gene: TRBJ2-5; D gene: NA; V gene: TRBV18; clone size: NA; CDR3 protein: CASSPRGQARQETQYF; CDR3 DNA: TGTGCCAGCTCACCCAGGGGACAAGCGAGACAAGAGACCCAGTACTTC
J gene: TRBJ2-2; D gene: NA; V gene: TRBV29-1; clone size: few; CDR3 protein: CSVTRAAGELFF; CDR3 DNA: TGCAGCGTAACCAGGGCAGCCGGGGAGCTGTTTTTT
J gene: TRBJ1-1; D gene: NA; V gene: TRBV6-5; clone size: NA; CDR3 protein: CASSWRQLRNTEAFF; CDR3 DNA: TGTGCCAGCAGTTGGCGACAGTTAAGAAACACTGAAGCTTTCTTT
J gene: TRBJ2-4; D gene: TRBD2; V gene: TRBV7-9; clone size: once; CDR3 protein: CASSGFGRELAKNIQYF; CDR3 DNA: TGTGCCAGCAGCGGCTTTGGGAGGGAACTAGCCAAAAACATTCAGTACTTC
J gene: TRBJ2-5; D gene: TRBD1; V gene: TRBV7-8; clone size: NA; CDR3 protein: CASSLDREETQYF; CDR3 DNA: TGTGCCAGCAGCCTGGACAGGGAAGAGACCCAGTACTTC
J gene: TRBJ1-2; D gene: NA; V gene: TRBV11-2; clone size: NA; CDR3 protein: CASSLDHRAGYTF; CDR3 DNA: TGTGCCAGCAGCTTAGACCACAGGGCTGGCTACACCTTC
J gene: TRBJ2-7; D gene: NA; V gene: TRBV29-1; clone size: NA; CDR3 protein: CSVWTHGGEQYF; CDR3 DNA: TGCAGCGTGTGGACACACGGGGGAGAGCAGTACTTC
J gene: TRBJ2-5; D gene: NA; V gene: TRBV5-1; clone size: NA; CDR3 protein: CASSLVPRETQYF; CDR3 DNA: TGCGCCAGCAGCTTGGTTCCACGGGAGACCCAGTACTTC
J gene: TRBJ2-7; D gene: TRBD2; V gene: TRBV5-1; clone size: NA; CDR3 protein: CASSRTAGGPLYEQYF; CDR3 DNA: TGCGCCAGCAGTAGGACAGCGGGAGGGCCTTTATACGAGCAGTACTTC
J gene: TRBJ1-4; D gene: NA; V gene: TRBV12-3/TRBV12-4; clone size: NA; CDR3 protein: CASSFSLNEKLFF; CDR3 DNA: TGTGCCAGCAGTTTTAGCCTTAATGAAAAACTGTTTTTT
J gene: TRBJ2-1; D gene: TRBD2; V gene: TRBV5-6; clone size: NA; CDR3 protein: CASSLLAGVPYNEQFF; CDR3 DNA: TGTGCCAGCAGCTTGTTGGCGGGAGTTCCCTACAATGAGCAGTTCTTC
J gene: TRBJ1-2; D gene: NA; V gene: TRBV28; clone size: few; CDR3 protein: CASSPGIYGYTF; CDR3 DNA: TGTGCCAGCAGTCCGGGAATTTATGGCTACACCTTC
J gene: TRBJ1-4; D gene: NA; V gene: TRBV10-3; clone size: NA; CDR3 protein: CAISQTETNEKLFF; CDR3 DNA: TGTGCCATCAGTCAGACAGAGACAAATGAAAAACTGTTTTTT
J gene: TRBJ2-3; D gene: NA; V gene: TRBV7-2; clone size: NA; CDR3 protein: CASSRSYGDTQYF; CDR3 DNA: TGTGCCAGCAGCCGATCATACGGAGATACGCAGTATTTT
J gene: TRBJ2-7; D gene: NA; V gene: TRBV27; clone size: NA; CDR3 protein: CASSNFGAGTYYEQYF; CDR3 DNA: TGTGCCAGCAGTAACTTCGGGGCCGGGACTTACTACGAGCAGTACTTC
J gene: TRBJ1-4; D gene: NA; V gene: TRBV4-2; clone size: NA; CDR3 protein: CASSQDTPGEKLFF; CDR3 DNA: TGTGCCAGCAGCCAAGATACCCCAGGGGAAAAACTGTTTTTT
J gene: TRBJ1-5; D gene: NA; V gene: TRBV21-1; clone size: NA; CDR3 protein: CASSVNRGREVWGPQHF; CDR3 DNA: TGTGCCAGCAGCGTAAACAGGGGGCGGGAGGTCTGGGGTCCCCAGCATTTT
J gene: TRBJ2-5; D gene: TRBD1; V gene: TRBV18; clone size: NA; CDR3 protein: CASSRRPGGGLETQYF; CDR3 DNA: TGTGCCAGCTCCCGGCGGCCAGGGGGCGGTTTGGAGACCCAGTACTTC
J gene: TRBJ2-1; D gene: TRBD1; V gene: TRBV10-1; clone size: NA; CDR3 protein: CASSDGTGVNEQFF; CDR3 DNA: TGCGCCAGCAGTGATGGGACAGGGGTCAATGAGCAGTTCTTC
J gene: TRBJ1-1; D gene: NA; V gene: TRBV5-5; clone size: few; CDR3 protein: CASSLGLENTEAFF; CDR3 DNA: TGTGCCAGCAGCTTGGGACTGGAAAACACTGAAGCTTTCTTT
J gene: TRBJ2-7; D gene: NA; V gene: TRBV12-3/TRBV12-4; clone size: NA; CDR3 protein: CASSSGVLYEQYF; CDR3 DNA: TGTGCCAGCAGTTCAGGGGTGCTCTACGAGCAGTACTTC
J gene: TRBJ2-1; D gene: TRBD2; V gene: TRBV2; clone size: NA; CDR3 protein: CASSSLLTSGRSNEQFF; CDR3 DNA: TGTGCCAGCAGTTCTCTTCTGACTAGCGGGAGATCAAATGAGCAGTTCTTC
J gene: TRBJ2-7; D gene: NA; V gene: TRBV1; clone size: NA; CDR3 protein: CTSSQPRLPTPSGGKYEQYF; CDR3 DNA: TGCACCAGCAGCCAACCGAGACTTCCGACCCCTAGCGGGGGTAAATACGAGCAGTACTTC
J gene: TRBJ2-7; D gene: TRBD1; V gene: TRBV27; clone size: NA; CDR3 protein: CASSLGRGTETYEQYF; CDR3 DNA: TGTGCCAGCAGTTTAGGAAGGGGGACAGAAACCTACGAGCAGTACTTC
J gene: TRBJ1-5; D gene: NA; V gene: TRBV5-5; clone size: NA; CDR3 protein: CASTYQPQHF; CDR3 DNA: TGTGCCAGCACGTATCAGCCCCAGCATTTT
J gene: TRBJ2-1; D gene: NA; V gene: TRBV13; clone size: NA; CDR3 protein: CASSPGMTGGEREGRGYNEQFF; CDR3 DNA: TGTGCCAGCAGCCCAGGGATGACAGGGGGCGAGCGGGAGGGCCGAGGGTACAATGAGCAGTTCTTC
J gene: TRBJ2-7; D gene: TRBD2; V gene: TRBV6-1; clone size: NA; CDR3 protein: CASSVVGRGESYEQYF; CDR3 DNA: TGTGCCAGCAGTGTAGTAGGCCGGGGGGAATCCTACGAGCAGTACTTC
J gene: TRBJ1-2; D gene: TRBD1; V gene: TRBV23-1; clone size: many; CDR3 protein: CASSQSRDRGGRYGYTF; CDR3 DNA: TGCGCCAGCAGTCAATCGAGGGACAGGGGTGGAAGATATGGCTACACCTTC
J gene: TRBJ2-3; D gene: TRBD2; V gene: TRBV11-2; clone size: NA; CDR3 protein: CASRNRGGPADTQYF; CDR3 DNA: TGTGCCAGCAGGAATCGGGGGGGCCCTGCAGATACGCAGTATTTT
J gene: TRBJ1-4; D gene: NA; V gene: TRBV19; clone size: NA; CDR3 protein: CASSNPTGGTNEKLFF; CDR3 DNA: TGTGCCAGTAGTAACCCGACAGGAGGAACTAATGAAAAACTGTTTTTT